This T cell receptor (beta chain) was obtained from a study of cytomegalovirus exposure and HLA in healthy donors. Findings of the study overall: Researchers counted 150 to 200 TCR beta chains as cytomegalovirus-associated.

Notes on this clone: Its antigen is not known.

Primers included in the PCR were 60 Vbeta and 13 Jbeta primers. Produced via immunoSEQ multiplex PCR; TCRdb's table is partial and in-frame only. The table lists hundreds of thousands of clones, approximately 80% of them singletons. Per germline, CDR1 MDHEN and CDR2 SYDVKM. Deletions cut 6 bases from V and 2 bases from J, with 10 bases between. The CDR3 sequence is 14 residues long. The chain couples TRBV28 to TRBJ2-2, with a weak D call TRBD2 (5 bases). The sequencing sample was made of PBMCs. The receptor was derived from a man younger than 40 in good health and CMV-seronegative. The CDR3 nucleotides read TGTGCCAGCAGCCCGGGGATCAACACCGGGGAGCTGTTTTTT. This sequence encodes CASSPGINTGELFF.